This TCR beta chain was obtained from a study of CD8+ T cells in alopecia areata. Study results and caveats: Scalp clonality and expanded CD8+ clones among the top 100 fell significantly with tofacitinib. Tofacitinib did not eliminate many expanded lesional clones from scalp or blood.

Treatment: oral pan-JAK inhibitor, 5-10 mg twice daily. Samples from alopecia areata patients were lesional scalp punch biopsies and peripheral blood. Both CD4+ and CD8+ T cells were separated by sorting PBMCs. V lost 5 bases to trimming and J lost 7 bases; unmatched junction nucleotides: 4. This CDR3 is built from 12 residues. Germline V gene lookup returns CDR1 ENHRY and CDR2 SYGVKD. On this clone itself: Its target is not known.

Following extraction, RNA underwent reverse transcription to cDNA, which served as the sequencing template. Libraries were prepared by immunoSEQ multiplex PCR; TCRdb keeps only in-frame clonotypes and omits some of them. The sample yields 100,000 to 120,000 clones, around 54% seen once. This chain uses TRBV10-3 with TRBJ2-7; 8 bases align to TRBD2. The sequence was obtained from a human donor with alopecia areata. The material sequenced was CD4+ T cells sorted from blood, taken at week 24, from a patient treated with tofacitinib. CDR3 in amino acids: CAISTSGGEQYF. The CDR3 coding sequence is TGTGCCATCAGTACTAGCGGCGGGGAGCAGTACTTC.